Listed below are T cell receptor beta chains from one sample, sequenced in a study of cytomegalovirus exposure and HLA in healthy donors. The protocol was immunoSEQ multiplex PCR, while the TCRdb copy is restricted to in-frame clones and leaves out a portion. The sample lists 150,000 to 200,000 clones, around three quarters seen once, with less than 2.5% in the top ten. Sequencing was carried out using PBMCs. The source is a man aged 45 to 65 in good health and CMV-seropositive. Each CDR3 is given with its conserved first and last residue.

CDR3 protein,J gene,V gene
CASSFRLAGVYNEQFF,TRBJ2-1,TRBV9
CASRRPGGPPFNQPQHF,TRBJ1-5,TRBV21-1
CASSVSRGTQPQHF,TRBJ1-5,TRBV19
CSVGRTLGVQYF,TRBJ2-7,TRBV29-1
CASSPGHRQETQYF,TRBJ2-5,TRBV4-1
CASSLGSGGAETQYF,TRBJ2-5,TRBV5-1
CASSFRSGGSDTQYF,TRBJ2-3,TRBV5-1
CASSQMETQHHQPQHF,TRBJ1-5,TRBV4-3
CASSLVSGQGPYEQYF,TRBJ2-7,TRBV7-9
CSVVVAGGNIQYF,TRBJ2-4,TRBV29-1
CASSVVGGGGYGYTF,TRBJ1-2,TRBV9
CSVWRQGSQETQYF,TRBJ2-5,TRBV29-1
CASSLQGVEYGYTF,TRBJ1-2,TRBV6-5
CASSLRQGTGANVLTF,TRBJ2-6,TRBV7-8
CASSPIAGETDTQYF,TRBJ2-3,TRBV6-5
CASSLDRGIAYNEQFF,TRBJ2-1,TRBV11-3
CASSLGYSSNQPQHF,TRBJ1-5,TRBV7-2
CASSTAGPYEQYF,TRBJ2-7,TRBV2
CASSLAGGIYEQYF,.,TRBV27
CASSQDLGLATEAQYF,TRBJ2-5,TRBV4-1
CASRAGTATNEKLFF,TRBJ1-4,TRBV28
CASSLTSGETQYF,TRBJ2-5,TRBV7-9
CASSASDGRNQPQHF,TRBJ1-5,TRBV7-9
CASSSSGGDTDTQYF,TRBJ2-3,TRBV7-7
CASSISGRVRRNQPQHF,TRBJ1-5,TRBV19
CASSSRTIGGELFF,TRBJ2-2,TRBV25-1
CACELAASTDTQYF,TRBJ2-3,TRBV6-1
CASSHSTGGIEAFF,TRBJ1-1,TRBV4-3
CASRPGGSSYNEQFF,TRBJ2-1,TRBV5-4
CASSYSGRSTDTQYF,TRBJ2-3,TRBV6-5
CASRLGDRAYGYTF,TRBJ1-2,TRBV27
CASSSSGGRVSTDTQYF,TRBJ2-3,TRBV5-1
CASGSPGRSNQPQHF,TRBJ1-5,TRBV28
CASSLGRDRVGGYTF,TRBJ1-2,TRBV7-9
CASSPDPGQGQPQHF,TRBJ1-5,TRBV9
CASSLLLGQALSGGYTF,TRBJ1-2,TRBV7-8
CASSQVGAGALTDTQYF,TRBJ2-3,TRBV4-2
CASSPEGQGAYEQYF,TRBJ2-7,TRBV27
CASSSGGYSSLHF,TRBJ1-6,TRBV27